This is a list of T cell receptor beta chains from one sample in a study of blood T cell repertoires in COVID-19. Only in-frame clones appear in the TCRdb table, and some are missing; sequencing was by immunoSEQ multiplex PCR. The data contain roughly 55,000 clones, 86% of them singletons. Sequences were obtained from peripheral blood. These receptors were obtained from a man aged 65 to 79 with active COVID-19. Each CDR3 is given with its conserved first and last residue. Each record gives: CDR3 DNA, CDR3 protein, J gene, D gene, clone size, CDR3 length, V gene. A D gene is named only where the DNA matches it firmly. The listing skips clone size in some rows; elsewhere it reads once, few, many or a size class.

CDR3nt: TGTGCCAGCAGGAACAGGGCGGGCGATCAGCCCCAGCATTTT; CDR3aa: CASRNRAGDQPQHF; j_gene: TRBJ1-5; d_gene: .; abundance: .; len: 14; v_gene: TRBV6-5
CDR3nt: TGTGCCAGCAATTGGGCCCGGAGCGGGGGGACAGATACGCAGTATTTT; CDR3aa: CASNWARSGGTDTQYF; j_gene: TRBJ2-3; d_gene: TRBD2; abundance: once; len: 16; v_gene: TRBV9
CDR3nt: TGTGCCAGCAGTCCAGGGTCCAATCAGCCCCAGCATTTT; CDR3aa: CASSPGSNQPQHF; j_gene: TRBJ1-5; d_gene: .; abundance: .; len: 13; v_gene: TRBV2
CDR3nt: TGTGCCAGCAGCCCCGGCGGGCCGAACACTGAAGCTTTCTTT; CDR3aa: CASSPGGPNTEAFF; j_gene: TRBJ1-1; d_gene: .; abundance: .; len: 14; v_gene: TRBV9
CDR3nt: TGTGCCAGCGTACCGGGACAGGGAAACACTGAAGCTTTCTTT; CDR3aa: CASVPGQGNTEAFF; j_gene: TRBJ1-1; d_gene: TRBD1; abundance: few; len: 14; v_gene: TRBV7-9
CDR3nt: TGTGCCAGCAGTTTTGCCGGGACAGTGAACACTGAAGCTTTCTTT; CDR3aa: CASSFAGTVNTEAFF; j_gene: TRBJ1-1; d_gene: TRBD1; abundance: once; len: 15; v_gene: TRBV5-6
CDR3nt: TGTGCCAGCAGCGTAGCGTCAGGGGGGTATGAGCAGTTCTTC; CDR3aa: CASSVASGGYEQFF; j_gene: TRBJ2-1; d_gene: .; abundance: .; len: 14; v_gene: TRBV9
CDR3nt: TGTGCCAGCAGCGGGGGACAGGGAGGTATGGGTGAGCAGTTCTTC; CDR3aa: CASSGGQGGMGEQFF; j_gene: TRBJ2-1; d_gene: TRBD1; abundance: .; len: 15; v_gene: TRBV7-2
CDR3nt: TGTGCCAGCAGCTTGGGACAGGGGATCTATGGCTACACCTTC; CDR3aa: CASSLGQGIYGYTF; j_gene: TRBJ1-2; d_gene: TRBD1; abundance: .; len: 14; v_gene: TRBV5-4
CDR3nt: TGTGCCAGCAGCCAAGAATGGGCGGGGGCGAGCACAGATACGCAGTATTTT; CDR3aa: CASSQEWAGASTDTQYF; j_gene: TRBJ2-3; d_gene: .; abundance: .; len: 17; v_gene: TRBV3-1/TRBV3-2
CDR3nt: TGTGCCAGCAGCTTGGGGACAGGGCAAGAGACCCAGTACTTC; CDR3aa: CASSLGTGQETQYF; j_gene: TRBJ2-5; d_gene: TRBD1; abundance: .; len: 14; v_gene: TRBV7-9
CDR3nt: TGTGCCAGCAGTCGTCGACAGGAGGCTTTCTTT; CDR3aa: CASSRRQEAFF; j_gene: TRBJ1-1; d_gene: .; abundance: .; len: 11; v_gene: TRBV3-1/TRBV3-2
CDR3nt: TGTGCCAGCGCCTTCTCGTCCAGCTCCTACGAGCAGTACTTC; CDR3aa: CASAFSSSSYEQYF; j_gene: TRBJ2-7; d_gene: .; abundance: .; len: 14; v_gene: TRBV7-9
CDR3nt: TGCAGCGCCGAAACAGGAGGGTCCTACAATGAGCAGTTCTTC; CDR3aa: CSAETGGSYNEQFF; j_gene: TRBJ2-1; d_gene: .; abundance: .; len: 14; v_gene: TRBV29-1
CDR3nt: TGTGCTAGCAGCTCACCCGGGACTAGTAAAGACGAGCAGTACTTC; CDR3aa: CASSSPGTSKDEQYF; j_gene: TRBJ2-7; d_gene: TRBD2; abundance: .; len: 15; v_gene: TRBV7-7
CDR3nt: TGTGCCAGCCCGCACAGGGGAGTCACTGAAGCTTTCTTT; CDR3aa: CASPHRGVTEAFF; j_gene: TRBJ1-1; d_gene: TRBD1; abundance: .; len: 13; v_gene: TRBV3-1/TRBV3-2
CDR3nt: TGTGCCACCAGCAGGCGGTTTCCAGATACGCAGTATTTT; CDR3aa: CATSRRFPDTQYF; j_gene: TRBJ2-3; d_gene: .; abundance: once; len: 13; v_gene: TRBV15
CDR3nt: TGTGCCAGCAGTGTTGACAGAACTGATGGCAATCAGCCCCAGCATTTT; CDR3aa: CASSVDRTDGNQPQHF; j_gene: TRBJ1-5; d_gene: .; abundance: .; len: 16; v_gene: TRBV2
CDR3nt: TGTGCCAGCAGAGCCACAGGGCCCGGGGAGCTGTTTTTT; CDR3aa: CASRATGPGELFF; j_gene: TRBJ2-2; d_gene: .; abundance: .; len: 13; v_gene: TRBV9
CDR3nt: TGTGCCAGCAGCTTAAACAGGTTGGGTGAAGCTTTCTTT; CDR3aa: CASSLNRLGEAFF; j_gene: TRBJ1-1; d_gene: .; abundance: .; len: 13; v_gene: TRBV13
CDR3nt: TGTGCCAGCAGCTCGGGACAGGGGAATGAGCAGTTCTTC; CDR3aa: CASSSGQGNEQFF; j_gene: TRBJ2-1; d_gene: TRBD1; abundance: .; len: 13; v_gene: TRBV9
CDR3nt: TGTGCCAGCAGCTTGGGGGGACAAGCTAGCATCTACGAGCAGTACTTC; CDR3aa: CASSLGGQASIYEQYF; j_gene: TRBJ2-7; d_gene: .; abundance: once; len: 16; v_gene: TRBV5-4
CDR3nt: TGTGCCAGCAGTTACGGGGGGGGCGCGGGGCAAGAGACCCAGTACTTC; CDR3aa: CASSYGGGAGQETQYF; j_gene: TRBJ2-5; d_gene: .; abundance: .; len: 16; v_gene: TRBV6-6
CDR3nt: TGTGCCAGCAGCTTAGTACAGGGGAGTGGTGGAAACACCATATATTTT; CDR3aa: CASSLVQGSGGNTIYF; j_gene: TRBJ1-3; d_gene: TRBD1; abundance: .; len: 16; v_gene: TRBV11-2
CDR3nt: TGCAGCGTTGGAGGCGGTTTAACTGAAGCTTTCTTT; CDR3aa: CSVGGGLTEAFF; j_gene: TRBJ1-1; d_gene: .; abundance: .; len: 12; v_gene: TRBV29-1
CDR3nt: TGTGCCAGCAGCCAAGATAGCCCGGGGTCTGGATCCGGGGCCAACGTCCTGACTTTC; CDR3aa: CASSQDSPGSGSGANVLTF; j_gene: TRBJ2-6; d_gene: .; abundance: .; len: 19; v_gene: TRBV4-2
CDR3nt: TGTGCCAGCAGCCCGCGTAGGACGACTAGCGGCACAGATACGCAGTATTTT; CDR3aa: CASSPRRTTSGTDTQYF; j_gene: TRBJ2-3; d_gene: TRBD2; abundance: .; len: 17; v_gene: TRBV11-2
CDR3nt: TGTGCCAGTAGCCCTAGGAGGGGTAGCACAGATACGCAGTATTTT; CDR3aa: CASSPRRGSTDTQYF; j_gene: TRBJ2-3; d_gene: .; abundance: .; len: 15; v_gene: TRBV19
CDR3nt: TGTGCCAGCCGCCGGGACAGGGATGAAAGGATCTATGGCTACACCTTC; CDR3aa: CASRRDRDERIYGYTF; j_gene: TRBJ1-2; d_gene: TRBD1; abundance: few; len: 16; v_gene: TRBV6-2/TRBV6-3
CDR3nt: TGTGCCAGTAGTATGGGAGGACCTTCCTACGAGCAGTACTTC; CDR3aa: CASSMGGPSYEQYF; j_gene: TRBJ2-7; d_gene: .; abundance: .; len: 14; v_gene: TRBV19
CDR3nt: TGTGCCAGCAGCTCCCACAGCGGGGGGGCTAACACAGATACGCAGTATTTT; CDR3aa: CASSSHSGGANTDTQYF; j_gene: TRBJ2-3; d_gene: TRBD2; abundance: .; len: 17; v_gene: TRBV7-8
CDR3nt: TGTGCCACCAGTGAAGGCGGGTACCAAGAGACCCAGTACTTC; CDR3aa: CATSEGGYQETQYF; j_gene: TRBJ2-5; d_gene: .; abundance: .; len: 14; v_gene: TRBV24-1
CDR3nt: TGTGCCAGCAGCAACCGACGGGGACAGGGGGTATTACACACGCAGTATTTT; CDR3aa: CASSNRRGQGVLHTQYF; j_gene: TRBJ2-3; d_gene: TRBD1; abundance: .; len: 17; v_gene: TRBV7-8
CDR3nt: TGTGCCAGCTCACCGGTGCCCAGGGGGCCATTTCAGTACTTC; CDR3aa: CASSPVPRGPFQYF; j_gene: TRBJ2-4; d_gene: TRBD1; abundance: .; len: 14; v_gene: TRBV18
CDR3nt: TGTGCCATCCGCGCTGTGCCGGGACAGGGTGGCAATGAGCAGTTCTTC; CDR3aa: CAIRAVPGQGGNEQFF; j_gene: TRBJ2-1; d_gene: TRBD1; abundance: .; len: 16; v_gene: TRBV10-3
CDR3nt: TGTGCCAGCAGCCATCTCCCGGACAGCTCTAGCACAGATACGCAGTATTTT; CDR3aa: CASSHLPDSSSTDTQYF; j_gene: TRBJ2-3; d_gene: .; abundance: .; len: 17; v_gene: TRBV3-1/TRBV3-2
CDR3nt: TGTGCCAGCAAGGCGGAAACTCCCTACGAGCAGTACTTC; CDR3aa: CASKAETPYEQYF; j_gene: TRBJ2-7; d_gene: .; abundance: once; len: 13; v_gene: TRBV6-5
CDR3nt: TGTGCCAGCGGGCGGGACTATCAGCCCCAGCATTTT; CDR3aa: CASGRDYQPQHF; j_gene: TRBJ1-5; d_gene: .; abundance: .; len: 12; v_gene: TRBV12-3/TRBV12-4
CDR3nt: TGTGCCACCAGTGACTACAGAACCGATACGCAGTATTTT; CDR3aa: CATSDYRTDTQYF; j_gene: TRBJ2-3; d_gene: .; abundance: once; len: 13; v_gene: TRBV24-1
CDR3nt: TGTGCCAGCAGTGAACAGTCTGGAAACACCATATATTTT; CDR3aa: CASSEQSGNTIYF; j_gene: TRBJ1-3; d_gene: .; abundance: .; len: 13; v_gene: TRBV2
CDR3nt: TGTGCCACCAGCCGCCGGGGGGGGGAGCAGCGCACAGATACGCAGTATTTT; CDR3aa: CATSRRGGEQRTDTQYF; j_gene: TRBJ2-3; d_gene: TRBD2; abundance: .; len: 17; v_gene: TRBV15
CDR3nt: TGCGCCAGCAGCTTGGCGGGCCCCTCTCAGGGCGGGGAGCTGTTTTTT; CDR3aa: CASSLAGPSQGGELFF; j_gene: TRBJ2-2; d_gene: .; abundance: .; len: 16; v_gene: TRBV5-1
CDR3nt: TGTGCCAGCAGCGCCGCCGGGACAGGCTACAATGAGCAGTTCTTC; CDR3aa: CASSAAGTGYNEQFF; j_gene: TRBJ2-1; d_gene: TRBD1; abundance: .; len: 15; v_gene: TRBV9
CDR3nt: TGTGCCAGCAGCCCGGGACAGGGGACCAAAAACATTCAGTACTTC; CDR3aa: CASSPGQGTKNIQYF; j_gene: TRBJ2-4; d_gene: TRBD1; abundance: .; len: 15; v_gene: TRBV6-5
CDR3nt: TGTGCCACCAGCACCGCCAGGAGGGAGCTGTTTTTT; CDR3aa: CATSTARRELFF; j_gene: TRBJ2-2; d_gene: .; abundance: .; len: 12; v_gene: TRBV15